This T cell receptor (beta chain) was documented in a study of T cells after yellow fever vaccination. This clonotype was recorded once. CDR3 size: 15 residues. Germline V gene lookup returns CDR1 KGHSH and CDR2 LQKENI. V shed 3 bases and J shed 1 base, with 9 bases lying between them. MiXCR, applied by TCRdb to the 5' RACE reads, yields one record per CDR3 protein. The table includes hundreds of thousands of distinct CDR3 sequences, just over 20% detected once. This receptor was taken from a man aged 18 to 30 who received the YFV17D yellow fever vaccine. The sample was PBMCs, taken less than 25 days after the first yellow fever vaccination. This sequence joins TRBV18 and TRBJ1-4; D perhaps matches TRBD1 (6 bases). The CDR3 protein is CASSPRTVTNEKLFF. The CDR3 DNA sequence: TGTGCCAGCTCACCCCGGACAGTAACTAATGAAAAACTGTTTTTT.